A single sample gave rise to the 30 T cell receptor beta chains below, sequenced in a study of blood T cells in healthy people across ages. A second about 6 to 12 cycle PCR used barcoded and J-beta primers. One entry per CDR3 protein results from TCRdb running MiXCR on the 5' RACE reads. The sample yields around 650,000 distinct CDR3 sequences, roughly two fifths seen once. Sequences were obtained from blood. These receptors originate from a man of 80 years or more in good health.

The chain has TRBV27 and TRBJ2-1; 9 bases fit TRBD1. Germline V CDR1 and CDR2: MNHEY, SMNVEV (reference sequence). V shed 6 bases and J 0 bases; nucleotides not matched to a gene: 6. This CDR3 region has 16 residues. CDR3 residues: CASSLQGADSYNEQFF. The CDR3 DNA sequence: TGTGCCAGCAGCCTACAGGGGGCGGACTCCTACAATGAGCAGTTCTTC.

This clonotype has only a few counts. The chain couples TRBV9 to TRBJ2-7; D possibly matches TRBD1 or TRBD2 (5 bases each). This CDR3 contains 14 residues. Germline CDR1 and CDR2: SGDLS and YYNGEE. Trimming left V 4 bases short and J 0 bases short, with 11 bases between. The CDR3 here is CASSSGTHSYEQYF. The CDR3 DNA follows: TGTGCCAGCAGCTCCGGGACGCACTCCTACGAGCAGTACTTC.

This chain connects TRBV3-1 to TRBJ1-2, with 9 bases aligning to TRBD1. After removal of 4 bases from V and 4 bases from J, the junction contained 7 bases not matched to a gene. The CDR3 consists of 15 residues. The germline CDR1 and CDR2 sequences are LGHDT and YNNKEL (reference sequence). The CDR3 DNA follows: TGTGCCAGCAGCCTACAGGGGGCGAATCGCTATGGCTACACCTTC. It is translated as CASSLQGANRYGYTF.

The chain is built from TRBV5-1 and TRBJ2-1; TRBD1 or TRBD2 may be the D gene (5 bases each). The CDR3 covers 14 residues. From germline, CDR1 is SGHRS and CDR2 YFSETQ. V lost 3 bases to trimming and J lost 5 bases, with 12 bases between them. As DNA, the CDR3 is TGCGCCAGCAGCTCGGGACCCGAGAACAATGAGCAGTTCTTC. Protein product: CASSSGPENNEQFF.

Points on this clonotype: One end of the junction varies from germline; a read error may be responsible. The chain uses TRBV7-2 and TRBJ2-5; no definite D call. Germline CDR1 is SGHTA and CDR2 is FQGNSA. CDR3 length: 13 residues. The CDR3: CASSSLYREAQYF. In DNA, the CDR3 is TGTGCCAGCAGCTCTCTCTACCGAGAGGCCCAGTACTTC. Variable domain in full (rest from reference TRBV7-2 and TRBJ2-5): GAGVSQSPSNKVTEKGKDVELRCDPISGHTALYWYRQSLGQGLEFLIYFQGNSAPDKSGLPSDRFSAERTGGSVSTLTIQRTQQEDSAVYLCASSSLYREAQYFGPGTRLLVL.

The rearrangement joins TRBV20-1 to TRBJ2-5; D uncertain. Germline V gene data show CDR1 as DFQATT and CDR2 as SNEGSKA (reference sequence). The CDR3 extends over 10 amino acids. The CDR3 here is CYARKKTQYF. In DNA, the CDR3 is TGCTATGCTAGGAAAAAGACCCAGTACTTC.

This clonotype turned up a few times. The rearrangement links TRBV25-1 to TRBJ2-3; TRBD1 agrees at 7 bases. The germline gives CDR1 MGHDK, CDR2 SYGVNS. The CDR3 has 16 amino acids. The J segment lost 6 bases and the V segment lost 3 bases, leaving 12 bases of the junction unmatched. CDR3 amino acids: CASSDWDSAPLDTQYF. The CDR3 region has the DNA TGTGCCAGCAGTGACTGGGACAGCGCTCCTCTGGATACGCAGTATTTT.

This clonotype has only a few counts. The chain combines TRBV11-2 with TRBJ2-1, with TRBD2 matching over 12 bases. Germline CDR1 reads SGHAT; CDR2 reads FQNNGV. Trimming cost V 6 bases and J 8 bases; bases outside gene matches: 5. This CDR3 is 14 amino acids long. CDR3 sequence (DNA): TGTGCCAGCAGGCCGACTAGCGGGAGTGATGAGCAGTTCTTC. Translated: CASRPTSGSDEQFF.

The table lists this clonotype with a few counts. This chain links TRBV20-1 with TRBJ1-1; unclear D gene. Germline loops: CDR1 DFQATT, CDR2 SNEGSKA (reference sequence). CDR3 size: 11 residues. The V and J ends lost 5 bases and 3 bases respectively, with 7 bases between them. CDR3: CSAGRDTEAFF. CDR3 sequence (DNA): TGCAGTGCTGGGAGGGACACTGAAGCTTTCTTT.

This clonotype was detected only a few times. The junction departs from the called germline gene at one end, perhaps through a read error. The chain has TRBV5-1 and TRBJ2-5; perhaps TRBD2 as D (6 bases). Germline CDR1 and CDR2: SGHRS and YFSETQ. The CDR3 consists of 12 residues. This chain's CDR3 is CASSWGGETRYF. The CDR3 coding sequence is TGCGCCAGCAGCTGGGGCGGGGAGACCCGGTACTTC. Full variable domain (missing parts from reference TRBV5-1 and TRBJ2-5): KAGVTQTPRYLIKTRGQQVTLSCSPISGHRSVSWYQQTPGQGLQFLFEYFSETQRNKGNFPGRFSGRQFSNSRSEMNVSTLELGDSALYLCASSWGGETRYFGPGTRLLVL.

The chain has TRBV20-1 and TRBJ1-6; 8 nucleotides match TRBD1. With 5 bases clipped from V and 7 bases from J, the junction kept 4 bases outside the gene matches. The CDR3 length is 13 residues. In germline, CDR1 is DFQATT, CDR2 SNEGSKA (reference sequence). The CDR3 region is CSASGQGNSPLHF. In nucleotides, the CDR3 is TGCAGTGCTTCCGGACAGGGAAATTCACCCCTCCACTTT.

V gene TRBV29-1 combines with J gene TRBJ2-1; D remains unclear. Germline-derived CDR1 and CDR2 are SQVTM and ANQGSEA. The V end lost 7 bases, the J end lost 0 bases, and 28 bases lay between the germline ends. CDR3 length equals 19 residues. The CDR3 DNA reads as TGCAGCGCTAATTCACGGCTGGTCAGGATTCATGGCTCCTACAATGAGCAGTTCTTC. Its translation: CSANSRLVRIHGSYNEQFF.

This rearrangement joins TRBV20-1 to TRBJ2-5, with TRBD1 matching 7 bases. In germline, CDR1 is DFQATT, CDR2 SNEGSKA (reference sequence). This CDR3 spans 16 amino acids. Losses at the gene ends were 2 bases for V and 3 bases for J; bases not matched to a gene: 12. The CDR3 here is CSARPRPGQLKETQYF. CDR3 DNA: TGCAGTGCTAGACCACGCCCGGGACAGCTTAAAGAGACCCAGTACTTC.

The chain employs TRBV4-3 and TRBJ1-6; 8 bases line up with TRBD1. CDR1 LGHNA and CDR2 YSLEER come from the germline V gene. The CDR3 contains 15 residues. After removal of 0 bases from V and 8 bases from J, the junction contained 3 bases not matched to a gene. The CDR3: CASSQDRQGYSPLHF. For the CDR3, the DNA is TGCGCCAGCAGCCAAGATCGACAGGGGTATTCACCCCTCCACTTT.

Only a few counts were recorded for this clonotype. The rearrangement links TRBV12-3 or TRBV12-4 to TRBJ2-3; TRBD2 aligns across 11 bases. CDR3 length: 17 amino acids. V gave up 1 base and J gave up 1 base; unmatched junction bases: 4. The CDR3 nucleotides read TGTGCCAGCAGTTTAGAGGTACTAGCGGGAGGCACAGATACGCAGTATTTT. Translation: CASSLEVLAGGTDTQYF.

This clonotype was counted only a few times. The J gene is TRBJ2-4, the V gene TRBV10-3; TRBD2 agrees at 7 bases. CDR3 length equals 19 residues. V shed 0 bases, J shed 13 bases, and the junction held 24 bases outside the gene matches. Germline assignment: CDR1 ENHRY and CDR2 SYGVKD. For the CDR3, the DNA is TGTGCCATCAGTGAGTCCTATTTTTCGGCGGGAGTCGTCGATAGTGAGCAGTACTTC. It codes for CAISESYFSAGVVDSEQYF.

The chain couples TRBV7-2 to TRBJ2-6; TRBD1 might be the D (5 bases). The CDR3 is 15 residues long. The V gene lost 5 bases and the J gene lost 2 bases, with 10 bases spanning the gap. The V gene's germline CDR1 is SGHTA and CDR2 FQGNSA. CDR3 in amino acids: CASSLGLAGANVLTF. The DNA of the CDR3 is TGTGCCAGCAGCCTGGGGCTTGCTGGGGCCAACGTCCTGACTTTC.

The chain combines TRBV24-1 with TRBJ1-2; D is undetermined. The CDR3 runs 14 residues. Looked up from germline, CDR1 is KGHDR and CDR2 is SFDVKD. V lost 3 bases, J lost 5 bases, and 12 bases lay in between. This CDR3 reads CATSDGREVYGYTF. CDR3 sequence (DNA): TGTGCCACCAGTGATGGGAGGGAGGTTTATGGCTACACCTTC.

This clonotype came up a few times. This rearrangement joins TRBV5-1 to TRBJ2-1; D unresolved. The V end was cut by 3 bases, the J end by 13 bases, with 14 bases between. This CDR3 contains 12 residues. Germline V CDR1 and CDR2: SGHRS, YFSETQ. As DNA, the CDR3 is TGCGCCAGCAGCTCCTCCTTGGCCGCCCAGTTCTTC. This sequence encodes CASSSSLAAQFF.

This chain connects TRBV5-1 to TRBJ2-3; 11 nucleotides agree with TRBD1. The CDR3 runs 16 residues. Losses at the gene ends were 7 bases for V and 2 bases for J; bases not matched to a gene: 9. Germline V CDR1 and CDR2: SGHRS, YFSETQ. In DNA form, the CDR3 reads TGCGCCAGCGGGAGGACAGGGGGCGGATACACAGATACGCAGTATTTT. Protein: CASGRTGGGYTDTQYF.

The DNA of the CDR3 is TGCGCCAGCAGTTCCTCAGCGGGGAGTACCGGGGAGCTGTTTTTT. Its protein is CASSSSAGSTGELFF. The V gene is TRBV4-3, the J gene TRBJ2-2; 7 bases fit TRBD2. CDR3 size: 15 residues. V gave up 6 bases and J gave up 5 bases; unmatched junction bases: 9. Per germline, CDR1 LGHNA and CDR2 YSLEER.

The chain has TRBV4-1 and TRBJ2-7; 11 positions match TRBD2. J gave up 7 bases and V 5 bases, and 22 bases lay outside the gene matches. This CDR3 has 19 amino acids. Per germline, CDR1 MGHRA and CDR2 YSYEKL. The CDR3 spells CASSYGQLTSGAVFNEQYF. CDR3 nucleotides: TGCGCCAGCAGCTACGGACAGTTGACTAGCGGGGCCGTTTTCAATGAGCAGTACTTC.

The CDR3 DNA reads as TGTGCCAGCAGCCAAGATGGTACCCTAGTTAATAATGAGCAGTACTTC. This encodes CASSQDGTLVNNEQYF. The chain carries TRBV3-1 and TRBJ2-1; D call uncertain. The end of the DNA aligns better with TRBJ2-7, so the J call may be wrong. There are 16 residues in the CDR3. Germline lookup yields CDR1 LGHDT and CDR2 YNNKEL (reference sequence).

The rearrangement uses TRBV12-5 and TRBJ2-1, with 7 bases identical to TRBD2. The CDR3 covers 14 residues. Germline CDR1 and CDR2: LGHNT and FRNRAP. Trimming removed 6 bases from V and 6 bases from J; junction bases left unmatched: 8. In DNA, the CDR3 is TGTGCTAGTGGCCTTGGGGAGGGAGGCAATGAGCAGTTCTTC. It specifies CASGLGEGGNEQFF.

This chain joins TRBV29-1 and TRBJ2-1, with 8 bases lining up with TRBD2. The CDR3 is 14 residues long. Germline CDR1 is SQVTM and CDR2 is ANQGSEA. V shed 7 bases and J 4 bases; nucleotides not matched to a gene: 9. The DNA of the CDR3 is TGCAGCGCCGTCGGGAGGGCCCCATACAATGAGCAGTTCTTC. Protein product: CSAVGRAPYNEQFF.

Only a few counts were recorded for this clonotype. This chain joins TRBV6-2 or TRBV6-3 and TRBJ2-3; a possible D gene is TRBD2 (5 bases). Trimming took 3 bases from V and 1 from J, leaving 11 bases between them. CDR1 and CDR2 (germline): MNHEY, SVGEGT. CDR3 size: 15 residues. The CDR3 is CASSYPGIGTDTQYF. CDR3 nucleotide sequence: TGTGCCAGCAGTTATCCGGGGATCGGCACAGATACGCAGTATTTT.

The V call is TRBV27, the J call TRBJ2-7; maybe TRBD1 (6 bases). The V and J ends lost 3 bases and 0 bases respectively, with 12 bases between them. Germline CDR1 is MNHEY and CDR2 is SMNVEV (reference sequence). CDR3 length: 15 residues. DNA of the CDR3: TGTGCCAGCAGTTTTGGACAGCTCTACTCCTACGAGCAGTACTTC. It specifies CASSFGQLYSYEQYF.

There are many counts of this clonotype. The rearrangement joins TRBV7-2 to TRBJ2-5, with 13 bases matching TRBD2. V shed 5 bases and J 4 bases; nucleotides not matched to a gene: 7. The CDR3 sequence is 16 residues long. Per germline, CDR1 SGHTA and CDR2 FQGNSA. The DNA of the CDR3 is TGTGCCAGCAGCGCACAACTAGCGGGGGGGCTAGAGACCCAGTACTTC. Translation: CASSAQLAGGLETQYF.

The rearrangement uses TRBV5-1 and TRBJ2-1; TRBD1 aligns across 7 bases. J was trimmed by 9 bases and V by 0 bases; bases with no gene match: 6. The CDR3 consists of 14 residues. The germline V gene has CDR1 SGHRS and CDR2 YFSETQ. In DNA, the CDR3 is TGCGCCAGCAGCTTGGGGCAGGGGGAAGGTGAGCAGTTCTTC. This encodes CASSLGQGEGEQFF.

This rearrangement joins TRBV7-2 to TRBJ1-3, with D possibly matching TRBD1 (5 bases). The V end was cut by 7 bases, the J end by 8 bases, with 15 bases between. The germline V gene encodes CDR1 SGHTA and CDR2 FQGNSA. The CDR3 is 13 amino acids. In DNA form, the CDR3 reads TGTGCCAGCAACCGCCAGGGTTTTGACACCATATATTTT. Translation gives CASNRQGFDTIYF.